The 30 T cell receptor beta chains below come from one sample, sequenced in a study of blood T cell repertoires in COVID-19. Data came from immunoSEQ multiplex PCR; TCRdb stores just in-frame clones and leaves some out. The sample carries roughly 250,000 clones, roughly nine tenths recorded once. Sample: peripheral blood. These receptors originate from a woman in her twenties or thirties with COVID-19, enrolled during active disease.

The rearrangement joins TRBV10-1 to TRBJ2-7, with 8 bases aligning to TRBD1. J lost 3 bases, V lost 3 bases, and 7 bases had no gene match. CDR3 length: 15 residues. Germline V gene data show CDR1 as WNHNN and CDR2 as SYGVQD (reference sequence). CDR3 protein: CASSDQGAPIYEQYF. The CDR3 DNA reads TGCGCCAGCAGTGATCAGGGGGCCCCTATCTACGAGCAGTACTTC.

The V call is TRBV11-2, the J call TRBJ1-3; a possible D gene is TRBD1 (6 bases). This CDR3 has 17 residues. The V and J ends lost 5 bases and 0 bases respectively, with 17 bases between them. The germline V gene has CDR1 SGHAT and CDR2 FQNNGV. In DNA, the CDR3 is TGTGCCAGCAGCCCAGGGGTCCTGGGGGCCTCTGGAAACACCATATATTTT. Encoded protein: CASSPGVLGASGNTIYF.

CDR3: CASRLSGVEKLFF. DNA of the CDR3: TGTGCCAGCAGGCTGTCAGGGGTTGAAAAACTGTTTTTT. The V and J genes are TRBV5-8 and TRBJ1-4; tentatively, D is TRBD1 (6 bases). The V gene's germline CDR1 is SGHTS and CDR2 YDEGEE. The CDR3 loop spans 13 amino acids. Between the trimmed V and J ends, which lost 5 bases and 7 bases, there was a span of 12 bases.

The CDR3 DNA reads TGCGCCAGCAGCCGGACAGGGGACGAAGAGACCCAGTACTTC. It encodes CASSRTGDEETQYF. The V gene is TRBV5-1, the J gene TRBJ2-5, with TRBD1 matching 9 bases. CDR3 length: 14 amino acids. Trimming cost V 4 bases and J 3 bases; bases outside gene matches: 4. Germline CDR1 and CDR2: SGHRS and YFSETQ.

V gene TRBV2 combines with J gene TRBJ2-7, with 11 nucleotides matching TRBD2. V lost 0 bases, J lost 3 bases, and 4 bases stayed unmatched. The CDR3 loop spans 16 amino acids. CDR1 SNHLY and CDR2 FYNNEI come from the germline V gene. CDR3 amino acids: CASSEAASGGNYEQYF. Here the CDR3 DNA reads TGTGCCAGCAGTGAAGCCGCTAGCGGGGGGAACTACGAGCAGTACTTC.

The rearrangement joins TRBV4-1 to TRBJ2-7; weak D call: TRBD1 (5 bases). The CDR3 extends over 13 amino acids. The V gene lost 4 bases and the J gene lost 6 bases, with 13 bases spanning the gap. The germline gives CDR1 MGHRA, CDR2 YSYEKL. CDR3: CASSLDILGEQYF. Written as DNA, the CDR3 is TGCGCCAGCAGCCTGGACATCCTCGGCGAGCAGTACTTC.

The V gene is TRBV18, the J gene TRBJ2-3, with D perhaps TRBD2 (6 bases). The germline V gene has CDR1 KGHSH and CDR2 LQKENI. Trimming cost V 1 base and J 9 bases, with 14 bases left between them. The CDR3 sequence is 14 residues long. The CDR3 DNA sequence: TGTGCCAGCTCACCACAAACTAGCCGAGGGACGCAGTATTTT. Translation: CASSPQTSRGTQYF.

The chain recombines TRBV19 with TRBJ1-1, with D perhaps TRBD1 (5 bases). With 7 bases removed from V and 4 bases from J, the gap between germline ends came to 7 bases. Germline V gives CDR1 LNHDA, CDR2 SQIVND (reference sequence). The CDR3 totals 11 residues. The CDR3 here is CASNQGTEAFF. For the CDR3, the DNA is TGTGCCAGTAACCAGGGCACTGAAGCTTTCTTT. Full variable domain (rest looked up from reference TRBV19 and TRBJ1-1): DGGITQSPKYLFRKEGQNVTLSCEQNLNHDAMYWYRQDPGQGLRLIYYSQIVNDFQKGDIAEGYSVSREKKESFPLTVTSAQKNPTAFYLCASNQGTEAFFGQGTRLTVV.

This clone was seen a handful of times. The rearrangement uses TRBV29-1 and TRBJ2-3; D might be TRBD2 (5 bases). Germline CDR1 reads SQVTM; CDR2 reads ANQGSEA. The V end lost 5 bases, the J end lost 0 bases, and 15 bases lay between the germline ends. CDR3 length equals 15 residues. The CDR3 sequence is CSVLLAASSTDTQYF. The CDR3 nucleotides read TGCAGCGTTCTGCTAGCCGCTTCTAGCACAGATACGCAGTATTTT.

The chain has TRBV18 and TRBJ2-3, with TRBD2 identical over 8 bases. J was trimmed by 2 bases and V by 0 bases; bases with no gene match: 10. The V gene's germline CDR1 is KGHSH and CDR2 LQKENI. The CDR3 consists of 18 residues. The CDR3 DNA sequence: TGTGCCAGCTCACCACCGTCGCGGGGGGCGAGAATCACAGATACGCAGTATTTT. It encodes CASSPPSRGARITDTQYF.

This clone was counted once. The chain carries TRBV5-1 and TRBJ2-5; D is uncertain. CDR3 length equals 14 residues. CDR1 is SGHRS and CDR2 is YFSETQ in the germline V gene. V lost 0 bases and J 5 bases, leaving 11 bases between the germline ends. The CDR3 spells CASSLGIVGETQYF. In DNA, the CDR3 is TGCGCCAGCAGCTTGGGTATAGTCGGGGAGACCCAGTACTTC.

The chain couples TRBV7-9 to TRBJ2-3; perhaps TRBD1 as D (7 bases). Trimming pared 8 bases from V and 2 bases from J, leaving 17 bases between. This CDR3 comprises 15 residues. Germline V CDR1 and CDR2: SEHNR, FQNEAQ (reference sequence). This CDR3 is CASPGGQEITDTQYF. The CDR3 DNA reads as TGTGCCAGCCCAGGGGGGCAGGAGATCACAGATACGCAGTATTTT.

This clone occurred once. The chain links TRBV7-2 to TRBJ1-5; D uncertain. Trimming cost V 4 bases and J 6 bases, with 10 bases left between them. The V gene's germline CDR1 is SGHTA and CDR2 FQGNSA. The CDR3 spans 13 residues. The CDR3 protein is CASSSRPGQPQHF. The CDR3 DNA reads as TGTGCCAGCAGCTCCCGTCCGGGTCAGCCCCAGCATTTT.

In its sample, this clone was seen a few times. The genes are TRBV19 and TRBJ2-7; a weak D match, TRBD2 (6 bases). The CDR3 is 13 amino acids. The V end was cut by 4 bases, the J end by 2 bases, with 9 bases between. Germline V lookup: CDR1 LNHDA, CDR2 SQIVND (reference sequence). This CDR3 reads CASSNAGTYEQYF. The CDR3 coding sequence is TGTGCCAGTAGTAATGCGGGGACCTACGAGCAGTACTTC.

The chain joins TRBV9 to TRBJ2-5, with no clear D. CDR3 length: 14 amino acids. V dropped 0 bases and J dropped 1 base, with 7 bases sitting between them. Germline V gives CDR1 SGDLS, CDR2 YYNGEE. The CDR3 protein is CASSVGGGQETQYF. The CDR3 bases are TGTGCCAGCAGCGTAGGCGGCGGCCAAGAGACCCAGTACTTC. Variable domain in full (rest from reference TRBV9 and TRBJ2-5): DSGVTQTPKHLITATGQRVTLRCSPRSGDLSVYWYQQSLDQGLQFLIQYYNGEERAKGNILERFSAQQFPDLHSELNLSSLELGDSALYFCASSVGGGQETQYFGPGTRLLVL.

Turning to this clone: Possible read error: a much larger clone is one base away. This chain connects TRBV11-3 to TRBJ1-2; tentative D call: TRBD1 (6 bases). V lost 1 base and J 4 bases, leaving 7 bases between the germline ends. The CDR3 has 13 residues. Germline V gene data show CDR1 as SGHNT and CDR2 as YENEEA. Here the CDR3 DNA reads TGTGCCAGCAGCTTAGGACAGGCCTATGGCTACACCTTC. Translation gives CASSLGQAYGYTF.

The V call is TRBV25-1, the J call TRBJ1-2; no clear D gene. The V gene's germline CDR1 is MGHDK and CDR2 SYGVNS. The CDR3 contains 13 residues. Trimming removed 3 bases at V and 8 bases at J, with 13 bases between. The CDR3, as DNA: TGTGCCAGCAGTGACTTACCGGGTGGCGGCTACACCTTC. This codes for CASSDLPGGGYTF.

The CDR3 DNA is TGTGCCAGCAGTTACCCTGCAGGGGACGAGCAGTACTTC. Protein sequence: CASSYPAGDEQYF. This chain uses TRBV6-6 with TRBJ2-7, with D perhaps TRBD1 (6 bases). The V end was cut by 2 bases, the J end by 5 bases, with 10 bases between. CDR1 and CDR2 (germline): MNHNY, SVGAGI (reference sequence). The CDR3 sequence is 13 residues long.

As DNA, the CDR3 is TGTGCCAGCAGTTTGGGGAGGGTGCAGTACTTC. Translating it yields CASSLGRVQYF. The chain recombines TRBV12-3 or TRBV12-4 with TRBJ2-7, with 7 bases identical to TRBD2. V dropped 3 bases and J dropped 9; count of bases not matched to a gene: 2. The CDR3 runs to 11 residues.

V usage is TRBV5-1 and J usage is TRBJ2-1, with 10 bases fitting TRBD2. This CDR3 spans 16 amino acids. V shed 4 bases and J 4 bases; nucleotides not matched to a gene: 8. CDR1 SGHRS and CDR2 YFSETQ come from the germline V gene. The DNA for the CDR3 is TGCGCCAGCAGCGCCGGGACTAGCGAGGTTTACAATGAGCAGTTCTTC. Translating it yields CASSAGTSEVYNEQFF.

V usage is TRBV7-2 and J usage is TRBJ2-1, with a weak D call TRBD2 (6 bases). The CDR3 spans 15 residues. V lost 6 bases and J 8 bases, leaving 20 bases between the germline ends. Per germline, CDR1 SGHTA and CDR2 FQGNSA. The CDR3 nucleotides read TGTGCCAGCAGGTTCGGGGGACTCATCTCGGATGAGCAGTTCTTC. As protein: CASRFGGLISDEQFF.

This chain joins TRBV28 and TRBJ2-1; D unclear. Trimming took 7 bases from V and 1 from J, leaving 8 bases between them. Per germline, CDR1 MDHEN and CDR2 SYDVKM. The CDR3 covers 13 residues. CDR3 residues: CASTSSSYNEQFF. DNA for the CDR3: TGTGCCAGCACTAGTAGTTCCTACAATGAGCAGTTCTTC. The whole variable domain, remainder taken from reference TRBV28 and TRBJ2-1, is DVKVTQSSRYLVKRTGEKVFLECVQDMDHENMFWYRQDPGLGLRLIYFSYDVKMKEKGDIPEGYSVSREKKERFSLILESASTNQTSMYLCASTSSSYNEQFFGPGTRLTVL.

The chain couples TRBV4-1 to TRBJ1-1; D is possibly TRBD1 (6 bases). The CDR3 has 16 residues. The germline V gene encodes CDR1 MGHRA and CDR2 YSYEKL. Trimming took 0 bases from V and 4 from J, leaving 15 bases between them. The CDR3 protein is CASSQEWGGAGTEAFF. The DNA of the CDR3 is TGCGCCAGCAGCCAAGAATGGGGGGGCGCGGGCACTGAAGCTTTCTTT.

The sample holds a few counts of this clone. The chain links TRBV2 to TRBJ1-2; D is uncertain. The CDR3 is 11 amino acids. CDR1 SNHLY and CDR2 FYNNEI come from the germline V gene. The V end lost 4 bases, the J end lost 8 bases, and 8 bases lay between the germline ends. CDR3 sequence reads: CASSAPVGYTF. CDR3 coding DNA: TGTGCCAGCAGTGCTCCTGTGGGCTACACCTTC.

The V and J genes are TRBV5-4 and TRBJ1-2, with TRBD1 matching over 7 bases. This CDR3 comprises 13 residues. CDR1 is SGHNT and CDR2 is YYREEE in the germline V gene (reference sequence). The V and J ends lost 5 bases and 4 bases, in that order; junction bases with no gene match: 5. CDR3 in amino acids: CASRRQGFYGYTF. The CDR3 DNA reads TGTGCCAGCAGGCGACAGGGATTCTATGGCTACACCTTC.

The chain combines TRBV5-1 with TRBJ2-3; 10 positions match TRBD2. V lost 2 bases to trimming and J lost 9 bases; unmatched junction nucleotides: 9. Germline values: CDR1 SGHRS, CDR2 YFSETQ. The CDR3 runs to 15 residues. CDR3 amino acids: CASSFDTSGVSTQYF. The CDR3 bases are TGCGCCAGCAGCTTCGATACTAGCGGGGTTTCAACGCAGTATTTT.

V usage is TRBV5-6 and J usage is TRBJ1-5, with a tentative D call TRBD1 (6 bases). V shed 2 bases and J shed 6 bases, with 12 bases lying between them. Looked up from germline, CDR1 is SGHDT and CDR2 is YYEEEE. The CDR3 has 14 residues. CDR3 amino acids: CASSFGTSPQPQHF. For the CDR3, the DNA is TGTGCCAGCAGCTTTGGGACATCCCCTCAGCCCCAGCATTTT.

The CDR3 sequence is CASSYGGEWGNTIYF. In DNA form, the CDR3 reads TGTGCCAGCAGTTACGGGGGGGAATGGGGGAACACCATATATTTT. V and J are TRBV6-5 and TRBJ1-3, with a tentative D call TRBD1 (5 bases). Between the trimmed V and J ends, which lost 2 bases and 7 bases, there was a span of 15 bases. CDR1 and CDR2 (germline): MNHEY, SVGAGI. The CDR3 contains 15 residues.

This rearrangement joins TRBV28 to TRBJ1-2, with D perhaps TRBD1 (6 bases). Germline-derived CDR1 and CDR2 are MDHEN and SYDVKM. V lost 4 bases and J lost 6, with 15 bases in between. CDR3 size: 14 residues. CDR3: CASSYHTGMNGYTF. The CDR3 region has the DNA TGTGCCAGCAGTTACCACACAGGGATGAATGGCTACACCTTC.

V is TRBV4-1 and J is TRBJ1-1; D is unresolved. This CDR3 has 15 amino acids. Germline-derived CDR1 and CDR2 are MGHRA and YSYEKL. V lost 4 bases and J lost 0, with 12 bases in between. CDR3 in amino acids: CASSLRGVVNTEAFF. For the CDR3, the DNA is TGCGCCAGCAGCCTCCGCGGCGTCGTGAACACTGAAGCTTTCTTT.